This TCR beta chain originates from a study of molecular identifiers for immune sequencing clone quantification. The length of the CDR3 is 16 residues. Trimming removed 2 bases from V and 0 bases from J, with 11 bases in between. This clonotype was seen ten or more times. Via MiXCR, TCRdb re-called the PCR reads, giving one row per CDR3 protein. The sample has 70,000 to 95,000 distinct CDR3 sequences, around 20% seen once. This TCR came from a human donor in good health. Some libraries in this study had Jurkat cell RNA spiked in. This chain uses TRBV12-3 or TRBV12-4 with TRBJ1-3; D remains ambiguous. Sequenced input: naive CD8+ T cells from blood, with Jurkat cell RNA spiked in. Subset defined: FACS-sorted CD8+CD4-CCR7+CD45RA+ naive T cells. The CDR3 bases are TGTGCCAGCAGTTTAAGGCAGGCCTACTCTGGAAACACCATATATTTT. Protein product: CASSLRQAYSGNTIYF.